A single sample is the source of the 9 T cell receptor beta chains below, sequenced in a study of glioma-infiltrating T cells. Amplification of TCR alpha and beta CDR3 regions from RNA used iRepertoire nested multiplex PCR. TCRdb itself ran the multiplex PCR reads through MiXCR, one entry per CDR3 protein. The sample holds 90,000 or so distinct CDR3 sequences; 35% to 45% are singletons and the top ten take 35% to 40%. Sequencing was done on a sample of glioma tissue, nonneoplastic brain tissue, or PBMCs (not recorded which). These receptors were obtained from a human donor with low-grade glioma or glioblastoma, undergoing nonglioma brain surgery, or in good health (not recorded which).

This clonotype turned up a few times. The CDR3 DNA follows: TGCGCCAGCAGCTTGGAAGGGACAGGGGCGGCAGATACGCAGTATTTT. Amino acids: CASSLEGTGAADTQYF. The genes are TRBV5-1 and TRBJ2-3; 10 bases are shared with TRBD1. The V segment lost 0 bases and the J segment 4 bases; nucleotides outside the gene matches: 5. CDR3 length: 16 residues. Germline V gene lookup returns CDR1 SGHRS and CDR2 YFSETQ.

Note on this clonotype: Sequence at one end of the junction differs from germline and may be a read error. The J gene is TRBJ1-4, the V gene TRBV6-6, with a tentative D call TRBD1 (6 bases). Germline V gives CDR1 MNHNY, CDR2 SVGAGI (reference sequence). CDR3 length: 13 amino acids. The CDR3 region is CATSLDRWEKLFF. CDR3 in DNA: TGTGCCACCAGTTTGGACAGATGGGAAAAACTGTTTTTC.

This clonotype was picked up many times. This chain links TRBV12-3 or TRBV12-4 with TRBJ1-4; the D gene is possibly TRBD1 (5 bases). V was cut by 7 bases and J by 8 bases, with 11 bases left in between. This CDR3 has 12 amino acids. The CDR3 is CASTYPGEKLFF. DNA for the CDR3: TGTGCCAGCACCTACCCAGGGGAAAAACTGTTTTTT.

With regard to this clonotype: This may stem from a read error, because a much larger clone lies one nucleotide away. The chain couples TRBV29-1 to TRBJ2-3; D is unresolved. This CDR3 comprises 12 residues. CDR1 is SQVTM, CDR2 ANQGSEA, per germline. The CDR3: CSAEDAYYTQYF. For the CDR3, the DNA is TGCAGCGCTGAAGATGCGTATTATACGCAGTATTTT.

This clonotype was recorded many times. The rearrangement links TRBV28 to TRBJ2-1; TRBD1 agrees at 7 bases. V dropped 3 bases and J dropped 7; count of bases not matched to a gene: 12. Germline V CDR1 and CDR2: MDHEN, SYDVKM. The CDR3 has 16 residues. The CDR3 nucleotides read TGTGCCAGCAGTTTTCGAGGCAGGGGGTCGAGGAATGAGCAGTTCTTC. It codes for CASSFRGRGSRNEQFF.

This clonotype was seen more than once but under ten times. The V call is TRBV14, the J call TRBJ1-1, with 8 positions matching TRBD1. The germline gives CDR1 SGHDN, CDR2 FVKESK. V was clipped by 4 bases and J by 7 bases; unmatched bases: 8. This CDR3 contains 14 residues. This CDR3 reads CASSPGGRGIEAFF. The CDR3 DNA reads as TGTGCCAGCAGCCCAGGGGGCCGAGGGATTGAAGCTTTCTTT.

Regarding this clonotype: The CDR3 does not end in the conserved phenylalanine or tryptophan, so this is likely a read error. The chain has TRBV19 and TRBJ2-4; D is undetermined. The CDR3 has 16 residues. Per germline, CDR1 LNHDA and CDR2 SQIVND (reference sequence). Here the CDR3 reads CARSMTSNSVGNIQYL. CDR3 nucleotide sequence: TGTGCCAGAAGTATGACTTCCAACAGTGTGGGGAACATTCAGTACCTC.

Comments on this clonotype: One junction end does not reproduce the germline sequence, and a read error may be involved. This chain uses TRBV15 with TRBJ1-5; maybe TRBD1 (6 bases). The CDR3 runs 14 residues. CDR1 LNHNV and CDR2 YYDKDF come from the germline V gene (reference sequence). CDR3 region: CATSPRDKNRPQHF. The CDR3 DNA reads as TGTGCCACTAGCCCGCGGGACAAAAATCGGCCCCAGCATTTT. Full variable domain (outside the CDR3, taken from reference TRBV15 and TRBJ1-5): DAMVIQNPRYQVTQFGKPVTLSCSQTLNHNVMYWYQQKSSQAPKLLFHYYDKDFNNEADTPDNFQSRRPNTSFCFLDIRSPGLGDTAMYLCATSPRDKNRPQHFGDGTRLSIL.

Details on this clonotype: This sequence may be a read error, since a much larger clone differs from it by one base. This chain connects TRBV3-1 to TRBJ2-2; D remains unclear. The germline V gene encodes CDR1 LGHDT and CDR2 YNNKEL (reference sequence). V shed 3 bases and J shed 3 bases, with 5 bases lying between them. CDR3 size: 13 residues. The DNA of the CDR3 is TGTGCCAGCAGCCAGGGGTACACCGGGGAGCTGTTTTTT. Protein sequence: CASSQGYTGELFF. Full variable domain (remainder filled in from reference TRBV3-1 and TRBJ2-2): DTAVSQTPKYLVTQMGNDKSIKCEQNLGHDTMYWYKQDSKKFLKIMFSYNNKELIINETVPNRFSPKSPDKAHLNLHINSLELGDSAVYFCASSQGYTGELFFGEGSRLTVL.